This TCR beta chain was identified during a study of Graves' ophthalmopathy and Graves' hyperthyroidism. About the research overall: Ophthalmopathy not arising within 18 months of follow-up defined hyperthyroidism as stable. Study-level results: Among thyroid clonotypes expanded above 0.001 frequency, most also appeared in blood.

Germline V lookup: CDR1 MGHDK, CDR2 SYGVNS. The CDR3 loop spans 16 amino acids. The V and J ends lost 1 base and 4 bases respectively, with 16 bases between them. The TCR beta CDR3 regions underwent amplification from RNA transcripts. The authors performed first-round RT-PCR with HTBI primers and then a second-round multiplex PCR. TCRdb reprocessed the multiplex PCR reads with MiXCR, giving one entry per CDR3 protein. This sample yields over a million distinct CDR3 sequences, of which 35% to 45% are seen a single time; around 10% belongs to the top ten. A word on this clonotype: Its cognate antigen is unknown.

Patients in the hyperthyroidism group, adults aged 18 to 65, were newly diagnosed, under 2 months' duration. The sequencing sample was made of peripheral blood or thyroid tissue (not recorded which). This receptor was identified in an adult man with Graves' hyperthyroidism. V gene TRBV25-1 combines with J gene TRBJ2-5, with D perhaps TRBD2 (6 bases). The DNA of the CDR3 is TGTGCCAGCAGTGAATTCCCGGGGAGGTGGAGAGAGACCCAGTACTTC. This encodes CASSEFPGRWRETQYF.